This paragraph reports one T cell receptor beta chain. Antigen specificity is unknown. The V gene end was trimmed by 5 bases and the J gene end by 0 bases; junction bases not matched to a gene: 1. Germline V CDR1 and CDR2: SGHAT, FQNNGV. This CDR3 spans 15 amino acids. This sample stems from a study of cytomegalovirus exposure and HLA in healthy donors. Whole-study results and caveats: In a later analysis, a genetic analysis reported fewer productive-TCR N-insertions in an Asian-associated ancestry cluster than the cohort average.

The PCR ran on 60 Vbeta and 13 Jbeta primers. The table came from immunoSEQ multiplex PCR; TCRdb's copy has only in-frame clones and leaves some out. The sample has 85,000 to 120,000 clones, roughly 80% seen once. The sample consisted of PBMCs. The chain has TRBV11-2 and TRBJ2-1; 10 nucleotides align to TRBD1. The clonotype comes from a man aged 40-50 years in good health and CMV-seronegative. The CDR3 DNA follows: TGTGCCAGCAGCCGGACAGGGGGCTCCTACAATGAGCAGTTCTTC. It encodes CASSRTGGSYNEQFF.